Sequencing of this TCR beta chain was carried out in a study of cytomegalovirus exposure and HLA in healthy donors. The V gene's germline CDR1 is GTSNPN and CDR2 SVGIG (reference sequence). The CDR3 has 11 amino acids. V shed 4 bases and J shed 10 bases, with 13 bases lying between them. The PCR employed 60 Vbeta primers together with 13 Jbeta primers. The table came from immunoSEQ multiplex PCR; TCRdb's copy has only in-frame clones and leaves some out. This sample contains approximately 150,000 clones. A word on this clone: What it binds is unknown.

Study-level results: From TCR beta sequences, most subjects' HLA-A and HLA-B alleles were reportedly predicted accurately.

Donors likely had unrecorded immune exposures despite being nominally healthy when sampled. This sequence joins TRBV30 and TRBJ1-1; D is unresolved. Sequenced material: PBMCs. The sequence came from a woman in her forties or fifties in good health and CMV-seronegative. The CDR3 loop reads CAWIVAVGAFF. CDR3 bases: TGTGCCTGGATTGTGGCAGTTGGAGCTTTCTTT.